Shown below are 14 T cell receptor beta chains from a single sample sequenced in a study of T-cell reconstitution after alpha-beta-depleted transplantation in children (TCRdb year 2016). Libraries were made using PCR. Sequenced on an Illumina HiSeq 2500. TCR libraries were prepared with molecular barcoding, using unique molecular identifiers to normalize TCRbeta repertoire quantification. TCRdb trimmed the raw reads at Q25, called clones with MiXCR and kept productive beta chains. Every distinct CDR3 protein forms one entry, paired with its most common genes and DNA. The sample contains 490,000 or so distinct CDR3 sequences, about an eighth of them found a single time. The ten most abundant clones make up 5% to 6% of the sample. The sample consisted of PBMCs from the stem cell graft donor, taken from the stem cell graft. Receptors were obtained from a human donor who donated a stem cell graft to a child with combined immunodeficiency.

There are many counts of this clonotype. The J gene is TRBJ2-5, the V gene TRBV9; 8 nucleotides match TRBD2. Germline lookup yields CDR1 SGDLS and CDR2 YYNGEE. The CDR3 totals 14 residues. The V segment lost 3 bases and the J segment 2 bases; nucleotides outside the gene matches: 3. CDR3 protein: CASSDGTRQETQYF. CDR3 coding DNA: TGTGCCAGCAGCGACGGGACTAGGCAAGAGACCCAGTACTTC.

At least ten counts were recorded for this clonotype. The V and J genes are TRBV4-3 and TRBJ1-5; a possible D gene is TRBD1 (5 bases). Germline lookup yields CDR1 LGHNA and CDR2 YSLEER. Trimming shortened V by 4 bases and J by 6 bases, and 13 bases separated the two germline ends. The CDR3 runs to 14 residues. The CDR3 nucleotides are TGCGCCAGCAGCCTAGGGCGGGACGGTCAGCCCCAGCATTTT. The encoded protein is CASSLGRDGQPQHF.

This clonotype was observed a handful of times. CDR3 sequence reads: CASSPRSVQEQFF. CDR3 coding DNA: TGTGCCAGTAGTCCCCGATCGGTACAGGAGCAGTTCTTC. The rearrangement joins TRBV19 to TRBJ2-1; D is undetermined. Between the trimmed V and J ends, which lost 5 bases and 10 bases, there was a span of 15 bases. The germline V gene has CDR1 LNHDA and CDR2 SQIVND (reference sequence). This CDR3 contains 13 residues.

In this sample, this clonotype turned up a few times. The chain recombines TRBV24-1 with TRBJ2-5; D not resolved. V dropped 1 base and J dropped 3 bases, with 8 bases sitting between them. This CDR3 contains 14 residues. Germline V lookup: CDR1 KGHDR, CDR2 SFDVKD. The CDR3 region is CATSDFYSKETQYF. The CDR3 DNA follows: TGTGCCACCAGTGATTTCTACAGCAAAGAGACCCAGTACTTC.

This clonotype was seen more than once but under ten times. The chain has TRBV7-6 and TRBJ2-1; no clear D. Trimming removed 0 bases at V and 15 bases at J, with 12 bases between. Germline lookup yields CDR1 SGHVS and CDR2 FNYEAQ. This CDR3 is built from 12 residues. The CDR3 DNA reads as TGTGCCAGCAGCTTAGCTTTGCCCAGGTTGTTCTTC. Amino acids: CASSLALPRLFF.

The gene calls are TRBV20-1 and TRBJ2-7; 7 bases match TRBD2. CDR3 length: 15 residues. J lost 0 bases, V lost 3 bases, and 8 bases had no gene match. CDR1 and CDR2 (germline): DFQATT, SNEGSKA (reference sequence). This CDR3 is CSASLSGIFSYEQYF. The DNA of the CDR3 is TGCAGTGCTAGTCTGAGCGGGATCTTCTCCTACGAGCAGTACTTC.

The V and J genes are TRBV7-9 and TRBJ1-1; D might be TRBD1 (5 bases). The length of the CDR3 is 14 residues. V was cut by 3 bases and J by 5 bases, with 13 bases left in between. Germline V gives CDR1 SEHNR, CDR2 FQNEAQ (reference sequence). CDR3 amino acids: CASSFHDSITEAFF. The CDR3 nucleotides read TGTGCCAGCAGCTTTCACGACAGTATTACTGAAGCTTTCTTT.

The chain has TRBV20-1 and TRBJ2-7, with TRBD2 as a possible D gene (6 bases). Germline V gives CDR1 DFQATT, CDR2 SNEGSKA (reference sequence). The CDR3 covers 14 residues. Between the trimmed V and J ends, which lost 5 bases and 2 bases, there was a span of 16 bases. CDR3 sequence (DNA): TGCAGTGCTCCGTTGGCCCGGGGGACCTACGAGCAGTACTTC. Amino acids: CSAPLARGTYEQYF.

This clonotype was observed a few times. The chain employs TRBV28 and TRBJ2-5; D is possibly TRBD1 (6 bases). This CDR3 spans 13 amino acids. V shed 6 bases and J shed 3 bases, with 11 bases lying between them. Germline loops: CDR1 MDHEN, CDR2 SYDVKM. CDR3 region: CASSWTAEETQYF. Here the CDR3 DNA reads TGTGCCAGCAGCTGGACAGCCGAAGAGACCCAGTACTTC.

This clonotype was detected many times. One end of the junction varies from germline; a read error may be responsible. The CDR3 sequence: CASSLARVGPYEQYF. CDR3 sequence (DNA): TGTGCCAGCAGCCTAGCCCGGGTGGGTCCCTACGAGCAGTACTTC. This chain connects TRBV7-9 to TRBJ2-7; D might be TRBD2 (5 bases). In germline, CDR1 is SEHNR, CDR2 FQNEAQ (reference sequence). CDR3 length equals 15 residues.

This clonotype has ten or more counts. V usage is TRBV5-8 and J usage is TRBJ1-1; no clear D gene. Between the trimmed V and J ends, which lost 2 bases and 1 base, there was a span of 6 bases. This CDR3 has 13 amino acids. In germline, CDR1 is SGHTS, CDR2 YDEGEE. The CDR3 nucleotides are TGTGCCAGCAGCTTAGACACGAACACTGAAGCTTTCTTT. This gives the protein CASSLDTNTEAFF. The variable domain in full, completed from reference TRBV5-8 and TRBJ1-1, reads EAGVTQSPTHLIKTRGQQATLRCSPISGHTSVYWYQQALGLGLQFLLWYDEGEERNRGNFPPRFSGRQFPNYSSELNVNALELEDSALYLCASSLDTNTEAFFGQGTRLTVV.

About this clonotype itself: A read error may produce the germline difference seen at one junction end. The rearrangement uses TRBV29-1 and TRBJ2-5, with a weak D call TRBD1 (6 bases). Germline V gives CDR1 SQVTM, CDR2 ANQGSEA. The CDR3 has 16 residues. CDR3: CIVDRTVDTPQETQYF. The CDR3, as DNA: TGCATCGTTGATAGGACAGTCGATACCCCACAAGAGACCCAGTACTTC.

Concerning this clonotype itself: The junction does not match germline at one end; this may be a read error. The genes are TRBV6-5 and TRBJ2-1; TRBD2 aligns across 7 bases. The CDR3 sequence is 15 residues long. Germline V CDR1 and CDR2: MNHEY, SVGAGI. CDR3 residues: CASSYEDASGNERFF. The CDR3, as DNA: TGTGCCAGCAGTTACGAAGACGCTAGCGGAAATGAGCGGTTCTTC.

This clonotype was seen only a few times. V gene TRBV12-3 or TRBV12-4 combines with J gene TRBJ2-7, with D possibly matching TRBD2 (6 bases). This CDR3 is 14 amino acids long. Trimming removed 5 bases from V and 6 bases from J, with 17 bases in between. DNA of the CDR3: TGTGCCAGCAGTGCCGGCAGTTGGGGAGGCGAGCAGTACTTC. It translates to CASSAGSWGGEQYF.